This T cell receptor (beta chain) appears in the sequencing data of a study of blood T cell repertoires in COVID-19. Study-level background: Spain, Italy and the United States supplied samples that represented acute and convalescent COVID-19. From T cells, B-cell-depleted T cells, or PBMCs came the material, which was cDNA or gDNA.

Original processing notes: Amplified reference gene primers provided the basis for estimating nucleated cell counts. Generated by immunoSEQ multiplex PCR, the TCRdb table keeps only in-frame clones and is missing some. V and J calls and clone size come straight from that table; D and trimming were deduced from the DNA. The repertoire holds some 220,000 clones, with roughly four fifths as singletons. Germline loops: CDR1 MNHEY, CDR2 SVGAGI. The CDR3 is 15 residues long. Germline trimming cut 7 bases from V and 1 base from J; bases unmatched to any gene: 8. The specimen sequenced was peripheral blood. The chain recombines TRBV6-5 with TRBJ2-3; 7 bases align to TRBD1. The TCR was taken from a man over 45 with acute or convalescent COVID-19. The CDR3 bases are TGTGCCAGCATTAGGGCAGGGGGTCGCACAGATACGCAGTATTTT. Protein sequence: CASIRAGGRTDTQYF.